This T cell receptor (beta chain) was retrieved from a study of vaccination and CD4 T cells after COVID-19. Study at large: Stimulation of cells relied on overlapping spike peptides derived from SARS-CoV-2, HCoV-NL63, HCoV-OC43 and HCoV-229E.

This CDR3 contains 13 residues. V lost 3 bases to trimming and J lost 2 bases; unmatched junction nucleotides: 3. Germline V gene lookup returns CDR1 GTSNPN and CDR2 SVGIG (reference sequence). Findings and limits, study-wide: Median reactive clonotypes, those recognizing SARS-CoV-2, rose from approximately 23 to 38, not significantly. Apart from involving relatively few convalescent patients, the work omitted early post-infection timepoints.

Described treatment: roughly 11-day PBMC culture with coronavirus spike peptide pools or control peptides (ViraFEST assay). The Oncomine TCR Beta short-read assay sequenced DNA from cultured CD4+ T cells. In this case, cultured CD4+ T cells provided the extracted genomic DNA. TCRdb independently ran MiXCR on the PCR reads; one entry per CDR3 protein. The sample shows around 15,000 distinct CDR3 sequences, approximately 52% of them seen only once. A remark on this clonotype: Its antigen is unknown.

This receptor was identified in a human donor who had recovered from COVID-19. The source material was CD4+ T cells from blood, cultured in vitro. The J gene is TRBJ2-5, the V gene TRBV30; 7 nucleotides match TRBD1. The CDR3 DNA follows: TGTGCCTGGAGCCGGGACAGACAAGAGACCCAGTACTTC. Its translation: CAWSRDRQETQYF.